This is a list of T cell receptor beta chains from one sample in a study of blood T cell repertoires in COVID-19. Using immunoSEQ multiplex PCR, the repertoire was profiled, and TCRdb retains in-frame clones only, with some absent. The repertoire has tens of thousands of clones, roughly 90% of them found once; the top ten carry approximately 8%. The sequenced sample consisted of peripheral blood. Receptors originate from a man in his 70s with active or convalescent COVID-19. CDR3s include the opening cysteine and the closing phenylalanine or tryptophan.

j_gene: TRBJ1-2
v_gene: TRBV6-5
CDR3aa: CASSSQNDRGRGGYTF

j_gene: TRBJ2-3
v_gene: TRBV19
CDR3aa: CARLPLASTQYF

j_gene: TRBJ2-2
v_gene: TRBV5-4
CDR3aa: CASSKGLVTNTGELFF

j_gene: TRBJ1-1
v_gene: TRBV3-1/TRBV3-2
CDR3aa: CASSPGQGNTEAFF

j_gene: TRBJ2-3
v_gene: TRBV4-2
CDR3aa: CASSATGFPTLQGTDTQYF

j_gene: TRBJ2-1
v_gene: TRBV7-3
CDR3aa: CASSTNRGEQFF

j_gene: TRBJ1-4
v_gene: TRBV20-1
CDR3aa: CSASGTGLEKLFF

j_gene: TRBJ2-3
v_gene: TRBV2
CDR3aa: CASSLESVPDTQYF

j_gene: TRBJ2-7
v_gene: TRBV6-5
CDR3aa: CASSPRDGAYEQYF

j_gene: TRBJ1-5
v_gene: TRBV6-2/TRBV6-3
CDR3aa: CASSYSPTGSNQPQHF

j_gene: TRBJ2-7
v_gene: TRBV10-3
CDR3aa: CAISGSAIRSSYEQYF

j_gene: TRBJ1-1
v_gene: TRBV6-6
CDR3aa: CASSYSKGQDQAFF

j_gene: TRBJ2-5
v_gene: TRBV30
CDR3aa: CAWSGGGAAETQYF

j_gene: TRBJ2-5
v_gene: TRBV4-3
CDR3aa: CASSQTPGTTFETQYF

j_gene: TRBJ1-6
v_gene: TRBV7-9
CDR3aa: CASSQQTVNSPLHF

j_gene: TRBJ1-4
v_gene: TRBV12-3/TRBV12-4
CDR3aa: CASSKGASEKLFF

j_gene: TRBJ1-2
v_gene: TRBV6-5
CDR3aa: CASSPTGGYYGYTF

j_gene: TRBJ1-1
v_gene: TRBV4-3
CDR3aa: CASSQAGRSGTEAFF

j_gene: TRBJ1-2
v_gene: TRBV5-1
CDR3aa: CASTRDSSAGYTF

j_gene: TRBJ1-2
v_gene: TRBV25-1
CDR3aa: CASSAGTNGYTF

j_gene: TRBJ1-6
v_gene: TRBV19
CDR3aa: CASNWPQYNSPLHF

j_gene: TRBJ2-1
v_gene: TRBV3-1/TRBV3-2
CDR3aa: CASSQEAGGRRNEQFF

j_gene: TRBJ2-6
v_gene: TRBV25-1
CDR3aa: CASTPGTGITGANVLTF

j_gene: TRBJ2-1
v_gene: TRBV5-1
CDR3aa: CASSVGGRAFGEQFF

j_gene: TRBJ1-5
v_gene: TRBV5-8
CDR3aa: CASSPRTGRNQPQHF

j_gene: TRBJ2-5
v_gene: TRBV6-6
CDR3aa: CASSSNRDQYF

j_gene: TRBJ1-2
v_gene: TRBV5-1
CDR3aa: CASSLGQGGYGYTF

j_gene: TRBJ1-4
v_gene: TRBV19
CDR3aa: CASSLRTGFYEKLFF

j_gene: TRBJ2-4
v_gene: TRBV4-1
CDR3aa: CASSQDRGYLQAKNIQYF

j_gene: TRBJ1-2
v_gene: TRBV5-1
CDR3aa: CASSPTGATGGYTF

j_gene: TRBJ2-2
v_gene: TRBV6-4
CDR3aa: CASSDVRENSGELFF

j_gene: TRBJ2-1
v_gene: TRBV12-3/TRBV12-4
CDR3aa: CASSLGAGEGFF

j_gene: TRBJ2-5
v_gene: TRBV5-6
CDR3aa: CASSLALAGGETQYF

j_gene: TRBJ2-1
v_gene: TRBV6-1
CDR3aa: CASSEIGTGNEQFF

j_gene: TRBJ2-5
v_gene: TRBV20-1
CDR3aa: CSASQETQYF

j_gene: TRBJ2-7
v_gene: TRBV6-1
CDR3aa: CASSDRAAYEQYF

j_gene: TRBJ1-5
v_gene: TRBV19
CDR3aa: CASSGQKRGGNQPQHF

j_gene: TRBJ2-3
v_gene: TRBV4-1
CDR3aa: CASSQGAGGSVADTQYF

j_gene: TRBJ2-7
v_gene: TRBV2
CDR3aa: CASRAPGTGSYEQYF

j_gene: TRBJ1-6
v_gene: TRBV18
CDR3aa: CASSGEVTNSPLHF

j_gene: TRBJ2-7
v_gene: TRBV7-2
CDR3aa: CASSSQGYEQYF

j_gene: TRBJ2-7
v_gene: TRBV10-3
CDR3aa: CAISESGKGSPYEQYF

j_gene: TRBJ2-3
v_gene: TRBV6-2/TRBV6-3
CDR3aa: CASNPGLAGEITDTQYF

j_gene: TRBJ2-5
v_gene: TRBV19
CDR3aa: CASSMSGGKETQYF

j_gene: TRBJ1-2
v_gene: TRBV14
CDR3aa: CASSQASGGDGYTF

j_gene: TRBJ1-2
v_gene: TRBV4-3
CDR3aa: CASSQAGSSGGYTF

j_gene: TRBJ1-2
v_gene: TRBV7-8
CDR3aa: CASSLRDRGETNYGYTF

j_gene: TRBJ2-1
v_gene: TRBV23-1
CDR3aa: CASSRENHYSGTPRNEQFF

j_gene: TRBJ2-5
v_gene: TRBV5-1
CDR3aa: CASSTQGNGETQYF

j_gene: TRBJ2-2
v_gene: TRBV3-1/TRBV3-2
CDR3aa: CASSQANGAGGRGELFF

j_gene: TRBJ1-2
v_gene: TRBV3-1/TRBV3-2
CDR3aa: CASSQPTGGGYTF